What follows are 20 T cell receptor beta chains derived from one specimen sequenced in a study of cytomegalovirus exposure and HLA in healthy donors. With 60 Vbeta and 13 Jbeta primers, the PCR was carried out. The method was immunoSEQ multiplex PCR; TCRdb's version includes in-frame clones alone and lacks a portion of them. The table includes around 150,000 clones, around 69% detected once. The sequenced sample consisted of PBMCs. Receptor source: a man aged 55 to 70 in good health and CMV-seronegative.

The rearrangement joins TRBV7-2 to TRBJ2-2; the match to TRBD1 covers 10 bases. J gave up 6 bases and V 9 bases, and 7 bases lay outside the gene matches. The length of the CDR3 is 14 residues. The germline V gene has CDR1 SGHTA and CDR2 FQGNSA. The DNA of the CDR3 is TGTGCCAGTAGACAGGGGGCTATCGCCGGGGAGCTGTTTTTT. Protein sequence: CASRQGAIAGELFF.

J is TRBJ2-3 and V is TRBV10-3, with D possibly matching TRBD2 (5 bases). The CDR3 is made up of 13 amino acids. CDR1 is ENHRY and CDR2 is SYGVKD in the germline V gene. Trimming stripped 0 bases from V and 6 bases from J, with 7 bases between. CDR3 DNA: TGTGCCATCAGTGAGTCGGGGAGTGATACGCAGTATTTT. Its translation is CAISESGSDTQYF.

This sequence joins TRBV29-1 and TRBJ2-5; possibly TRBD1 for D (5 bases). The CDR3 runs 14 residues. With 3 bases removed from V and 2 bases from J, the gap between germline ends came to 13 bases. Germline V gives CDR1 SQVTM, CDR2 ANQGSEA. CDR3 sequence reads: CSVEQGLVQETQYF. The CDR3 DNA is TGCAGCGTTGAGCAGGGCCTAGTACAAGAGACCCAGTACTTC.

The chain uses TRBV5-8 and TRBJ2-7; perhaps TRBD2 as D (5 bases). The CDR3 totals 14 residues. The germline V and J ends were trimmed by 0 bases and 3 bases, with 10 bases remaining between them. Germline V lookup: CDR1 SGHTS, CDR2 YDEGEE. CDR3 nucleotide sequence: TGTGCCAGCAGCTTGGGGCAGGAGGACTACGAGCAGTACTTC. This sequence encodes CASSLGQEDYEQYF. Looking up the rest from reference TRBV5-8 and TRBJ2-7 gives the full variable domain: EAGVTQSPTHLIKTRGQQATLRCSPISGHTSVYWYQQALGLGLQFLLWYDEGEERNRGNFPPRFSGRQFPNYSSELNVNALELEDSALYLCASSLGQEDYEQYFGPGTRLTVT.

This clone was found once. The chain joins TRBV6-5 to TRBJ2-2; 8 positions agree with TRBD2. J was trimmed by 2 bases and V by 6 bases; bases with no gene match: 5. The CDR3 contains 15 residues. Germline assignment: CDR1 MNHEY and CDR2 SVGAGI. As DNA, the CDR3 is TGTGCCAGCAGCAGAGCGGGAGTTAACACCGGGGAGCTGTTTTTT. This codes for CASSRAGVNTGELFF.

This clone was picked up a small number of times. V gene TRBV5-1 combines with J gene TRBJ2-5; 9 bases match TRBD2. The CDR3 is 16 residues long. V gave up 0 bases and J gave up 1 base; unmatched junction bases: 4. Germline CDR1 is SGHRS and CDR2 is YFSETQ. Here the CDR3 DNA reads TGCGCCAGCAGCTTGGGGGCGGGGGGGCCCCAAGAGACCCAGTACTTC. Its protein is CASSLGAGGPQETQYF.

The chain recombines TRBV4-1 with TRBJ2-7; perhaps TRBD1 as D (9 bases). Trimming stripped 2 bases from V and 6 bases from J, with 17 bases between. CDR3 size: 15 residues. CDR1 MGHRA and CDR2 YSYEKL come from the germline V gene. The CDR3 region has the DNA TGCGCCAGCAGCCAAAGCGGGGGACAGGGTGGCGAGCAGTACTTC. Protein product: CASSQSGGQGGEQYF.

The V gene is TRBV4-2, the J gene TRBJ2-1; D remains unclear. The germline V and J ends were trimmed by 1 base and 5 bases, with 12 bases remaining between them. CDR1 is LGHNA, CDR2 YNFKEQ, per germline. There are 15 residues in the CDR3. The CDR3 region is CASSQGAPPDNEQFF. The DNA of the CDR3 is TGTGCCAGCAGCCAAGGGGCCCCCCCGGACAATGAGCAGTTCTTC.

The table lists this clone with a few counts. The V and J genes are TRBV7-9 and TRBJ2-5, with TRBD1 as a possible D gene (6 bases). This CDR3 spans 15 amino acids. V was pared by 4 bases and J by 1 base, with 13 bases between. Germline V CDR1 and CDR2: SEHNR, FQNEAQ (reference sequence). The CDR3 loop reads CASSSGRGSQETQYF. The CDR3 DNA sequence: TGTGCCAGCAGCTCCGGCAGGGGCTCCCAAGAGACCCAGTACTTC.

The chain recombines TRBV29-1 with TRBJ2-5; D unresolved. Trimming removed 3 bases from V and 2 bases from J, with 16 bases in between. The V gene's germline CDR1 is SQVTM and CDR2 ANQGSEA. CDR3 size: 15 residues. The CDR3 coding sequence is TGCAGCGTTGACCCCGTTTCTATCCCTCAAGAGACCCAGTACTTC. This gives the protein CSVDPVSIPQETQYF.

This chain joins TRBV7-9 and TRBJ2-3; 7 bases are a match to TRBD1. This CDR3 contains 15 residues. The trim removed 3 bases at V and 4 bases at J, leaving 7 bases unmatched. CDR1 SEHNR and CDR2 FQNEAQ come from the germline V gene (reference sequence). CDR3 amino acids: CASSLIRGTPDTQYF. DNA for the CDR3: TGTGCCAGCAGCTTGATCAGGGGGACCCCAGATACGCAGTATTTT.

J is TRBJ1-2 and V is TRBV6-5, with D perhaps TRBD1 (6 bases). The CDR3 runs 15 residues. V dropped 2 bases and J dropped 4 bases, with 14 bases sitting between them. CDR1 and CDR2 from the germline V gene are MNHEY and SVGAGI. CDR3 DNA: TGTGCCAGCAGTTACCTAGGGGGACCAGCCTATGGCTACACCTTC. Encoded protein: CASSYLGGPAYGYTF.

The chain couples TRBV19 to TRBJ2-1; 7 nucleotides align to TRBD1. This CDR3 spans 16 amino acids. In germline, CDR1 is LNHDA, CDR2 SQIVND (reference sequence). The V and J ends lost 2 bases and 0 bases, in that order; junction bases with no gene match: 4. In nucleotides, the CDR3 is TGTGCCAGTAGTATAAACAGGGGTATCTCCTACAATGAGCAGTTCTTC. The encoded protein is CASSINRGISYNEQFF.

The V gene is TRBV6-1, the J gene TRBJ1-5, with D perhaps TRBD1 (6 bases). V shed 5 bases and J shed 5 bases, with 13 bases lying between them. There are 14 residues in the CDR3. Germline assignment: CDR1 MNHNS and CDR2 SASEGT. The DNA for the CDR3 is TGTGCCAGCAGTTTTGGACAGCACGATCAGCCCCAGCATTTT. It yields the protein CASSFGQHDQPQHF.

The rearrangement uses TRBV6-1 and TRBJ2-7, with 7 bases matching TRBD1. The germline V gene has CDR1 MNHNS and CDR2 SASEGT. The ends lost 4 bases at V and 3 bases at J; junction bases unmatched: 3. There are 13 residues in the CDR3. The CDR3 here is CASSVTGFYEQYF. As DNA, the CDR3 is TGTGCCAGCAGTGTGACAGGGTTCTACGAGCAGTACTTC.

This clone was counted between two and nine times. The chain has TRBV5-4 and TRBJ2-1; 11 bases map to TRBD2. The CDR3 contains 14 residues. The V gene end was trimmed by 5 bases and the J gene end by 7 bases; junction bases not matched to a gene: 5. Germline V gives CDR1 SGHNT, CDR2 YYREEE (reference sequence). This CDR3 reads CASRLAGGRNEQFF. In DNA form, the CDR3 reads TGTGCCAGCAGGTTAGCGGGAGGGAGGAATGAGCAGTTCTTC.

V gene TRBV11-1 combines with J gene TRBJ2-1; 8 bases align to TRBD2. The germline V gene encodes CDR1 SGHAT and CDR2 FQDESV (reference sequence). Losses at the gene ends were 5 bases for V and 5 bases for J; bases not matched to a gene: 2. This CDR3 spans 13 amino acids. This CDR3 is CASSPGGDNEQFF. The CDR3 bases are TGTGCCAGCAGCCCCGGGGGGGACAATGAGCAGTTCTTC.

The CDR3 loop is CASSLTFQGTEQFF. The CDR3 coding sequence is TGTGCCAGCAGCTTAACTTTCCAGGGAACTGAGCAGTTCTTC. The chain carries TRBV11-3 and TRBJ2-1; a possible D gene is TRBD1 (5 bases). The germline V gene encodes CDR1 SGHNT and CDR2 YENEEA. V was trimmed by 2 bases and J by 9 bases, leaving 14 bases between them. CDR3 length: 14 residues.

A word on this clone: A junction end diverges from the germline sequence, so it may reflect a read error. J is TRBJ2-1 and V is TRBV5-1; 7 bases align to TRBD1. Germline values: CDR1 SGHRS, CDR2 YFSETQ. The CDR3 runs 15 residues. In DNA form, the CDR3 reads TGCACCAGCAGCTTGGAAGGGGGCCCCTACAATGAGCAGTTCTTC. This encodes CTSSLEGGPYNEQFF.

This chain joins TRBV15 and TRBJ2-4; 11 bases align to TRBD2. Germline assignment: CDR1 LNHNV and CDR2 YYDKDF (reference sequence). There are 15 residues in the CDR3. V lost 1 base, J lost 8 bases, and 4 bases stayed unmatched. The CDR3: CATSRGLAGGDIQYF. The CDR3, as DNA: TGTGCCACCAGCAGAGGATTAGCGGGAGGGGACATTCAGTACTTC. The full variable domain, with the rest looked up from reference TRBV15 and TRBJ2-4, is DAMVIQNPRYQVTQFGKPVTLSCSQTLNHNVMYWYQQKSSQAPKLLFHYYDKDFNNEADTPDNFQSRRPNTSFCFLDIRSPGLGDTAMYLCATSRGLAGGDIQYFGAGTRLSVL.